The clone carrying this T cell receptor (beta chain) came up a few times. Its cognate antigen is unknown. A single heparinised blood sample, averaging about 120 mL, was obtained per donor. Purity of each sorted population was above 98%. Investigators reverse transcribed all isolated RNA, so they sequenced expressed TCRB transcripts. Deep immunoSEQ sequencing covered naive, central memory and regulatory T cell samples. Assay used: immunoSEQ multiplex PCR; TCRdb lists only in-frame clones, some missing. The data show a few hundred thousand clones, roughly 16% seen once. The germline V gene encodes CDR1 SGHAT and CDR2 FQDESV (reference sequence). CDR3 length: 15 amino acids. V dropped 6 bases and J dropped 4 bases, with 16 bases sitting between them. This entry comes from a study of beta chain features in type 1 diabetes. Study findings and constraints: The study left unresolved whether HLA type influences TCRB rearrangement.

Sequencing used naive CD4+ T cells from blood. This TCR was sampled from a woman between 18 and 30 years old in good health. The chain carries TRBV11-1 and TRBJ2-1; D perhaps matches TRBD1 (5 bases). The CDR3 region has the DNA TGTGCCAGCAGTTTCGAAGGGGCGCTTTACAATGAGCAGTTCTTC. Its protein is CASSFEGALYNEQFF.